This T cell receptor (beta chain) emerged from a study of blood T cell repertoires in COVID-19. The V gene lost 6 bases and the J gene lost 2 bases, with 10 bases spanning the gap. Germline values: CDR1 SNHLY, CDR2 FYNNEI. This CDR3 is built from 13 residues. TCRdb's copy holds only in-frame clones and misses some; the assay was immunoSEQ multiplex PCR. The table records under 200,000 clones, around four fifths of them present only once. The sample was PBMCs or T cells enriched from blood (not recorded which). The gene calls are TRBV2 and TRBJ1-2, with a tentative D call TRBD1 (6 bases). The clonotype was recovered from a woman aged 55-69 years who had recovered from COVID-19. The CDR3 sequence is CASRVTGNYGYTF. CDR3 sequence (DNA): TGTGCCAGCAGAGTAACAGGGAACTATGGCTACACCTTC.